Listed below are T cell receptor beta chains from one sample, sequenced in a study of T cells after yellow fever vaccination. TCRdb redid the calling of the 5' RACE reads with MiXCR, one entry per CDR3 protein. The sample gives 450,000 to 650,000 distinct CDR3 sequences, around an eighth of which show up once; roughly an eighth is in the top ten. This material consisted of PBMCs, taken on the day of the yellow fever booster vaccination. All receptors come from a man aged 25-45 years who received the YFV17D yellow fever vaccine. Both conserved end residues are part of each CDR3. Fields, in order: J gene, D gene, V gene, clone size, CDR3 DNA, CDR3 protein. A D gene is named only where the DNA matches it firmly. The size of a clone is reported for some rows only, either as once, few or many, or as a class for expanded clones.

TRBJ2-1	NA	TRBV20-1	few	TGCAGTGCTAGAGATGTACTAGCTCCTGAGGATGAGCAGTTCTTC	CSARDVLAPEDEQFF
TRBJ2-3	TRBD1	TRBV20-1	NA	TGCAGTGGACAACAGGGGAGCACAGATACGCAGTATTTT	CSGQQGSTDTQYF
TRBJ1-1	NA	TRBV25-1	NA	TGTGCCAGCAGTGAATCTTTAGGAACTGAAGCTTTCTTT	CASSESLGTEAFF
TRBJ2-3	NA	TRBV5-6	few	TGTGCCAGCAGCTCAACGAATAGCGTCCATACGCAGTATTTT	CASSSTNSVHTQYF
TRBJ2-1	NA	TRBV5-1	few	TGCGCCAGCAGCTTGGGTACGGTTGAGGGCCACAATGAGCAGTTCTTC	CASSLGTVEGHNEQFF
TRBJ2-7	NA	TRBV24-1	NA	TGTGCCACCAGTGATGAGACAGCTTACGAGCAGTACTTC	CATSDETAYEQYF
TRBJ2-7	NA	TRBV29-1	many	TGCAGCGTTGCAGGGAACTACGAGCAGTACTTC	CSVAGNYEQYF
TRBJ2-1	NA	TRBV7-9	few	TGTGCCAGCAGCTTTGGATGGGGGGAGTACAATGAGCAGTTCTTC	CASSFGWGEYNEQFF
TRBJ2-3	NA	TRBV12-3/TRBV12-4	NA	TGTGCCAGCAGCCACATAGTCCGGACAGATACGCAGTATTTT	CASSHIVRTDTQYF
TRBJ2-3	TRBD2	TRBV25-1	NA	TGTGCCAGCAGTGACCTAACTAGCGGGAGGGCAGGAGATACGCAGTATTTT	CASSDLTSGRAGDTQYF
TRBJ2-3	NA	TRBV29-1	few	TGCAGCGGGGATGGCTCAGATACGCAGTATTTT	CSGDGSDTQYF
TRBJ2-7	TRBD2	TRBV6-1	NA	TGTGCCAGCAGGACCCTAGCGGCCTTATCCTACGAGCAGTACTTC	CASRTLAALSYEQYF
TRBJ2-7	NA	TRBV7-2	few	TGTGCCAGCAGCTTTAGGGCAGGGGGGAGATACGAGCAGTACTTC	CASSFRAGGRYEQYF
TRBJ2-7	NA	TRBV9	NA	TGTGCCAGCAGCGGAGGACCAAGTGGGGAGCAGTACTTC	CASSGGPSGEQYF
TRBJ1-1	NA	TRBV3-1	few	TGTGCCAGCAGCCAAGAGTCAGGGACGAACACTGAAGCTTTCTTT	CASSQESGTNTEAFF
TRBJ1-4	TRBD1	TRBV11-1	few	TGTGCCAGCAGCTTACCACCGGGGGTCGACAGGGCGACTGAAAAACTGTTTTTT	CASSLPPGVDRATEKLFF
TRBJ2-3	NA	TRBV7-2	NA	TGTGCCAGCAGCTTACTAAACACAGATACGCAGTATTTT	CASSLLNTDTQYF
TRBJ1-4	NA	TRBV2	NA	TGTGCCAGCAGTGAAGGGGGCAGGGAAAAACTGTTTTTT	CASSEGGREKLFF
TRBJ2-7	TRBD2	TRBV7-6	NA	TGTGCCAGCAGCCCCGGACTAGCGGGTTTCTCCTACGAGCAGTACTTC	CASSPGLAGFSYEQYF
TRBJ2-1	NA	TRBV5-4	NA	TGTGCCAGCAGCTCAGGCAGGAGGGGAACAAATGAGCAGTTCTTC	CASSSGRRGTNEQFF
TRBJ1-1	TRBD1	TRBV7-8	NA	TGTGCCAGCAGCTCATCCACCGGGACAGGGGGCTATACTGAAGCTTTCTTT	CASSSSTGTGGYTEAFF
TRBJ2-6	TRBD2	TRBV27	few	TGTGCCAGCAGACGGACTAGCGGGAGGCTTAGCTCTGGGGCCAACGTCCTGACTTTC	CASRRTSGRLSSGANVLTF
TRBJ2-1	NA	TRBV14	few	TGTGCCAGCAGCCAGGGGTTGAACTCAAGAGGGGCCAATGAGCAGTTCTTC	CASSQGLNSRGANEQFF
TRBJ2-1	NA	TRBV5-1	few	TGCGCCAGCAGCTTCCCCCCGGAGGGCTCCTACAATGAGCAGTTCTTC	CASSFPPEGSYNEQFF
TRBJ2-1	TRBD2	TRBV15	NA	TGTGCCACCAGCAGACAAACGCCGGGACTAGCCGCTAGCTCCTACAATGAGCAGTTCTTC	CATSRQTPGLAASSYNEQFF
TRBJ2-1	NA	TRBV20-1	many	TGCAGTGCTAGCCAGAATGAGCAGTTCTTC	CSASQNEQFF
TRBJ2-6	NA	TRBV2	NA	TGTGCCAGCCTGGATAGGCAGTCTGGGGCCAACGTCCTGACTTTC	CASLDRQSGANVLTF
TRBJ2-3	NA	TRBV7-9	few	TGTGCCAGCAGCAGACTGGCGGAGAGAGGGACAGATACGCAGTATTTT	CASSRLAERGTDTQYF
TRBJ2-6	NA	TRBV24-1	few	TGTGCCACCAGTGGCACTGGGAGTCAGGGAGGTTCTGGGGCCAACGTCCTGACTTTC	CATSGTGSQGGSGANVLTF
TRBJ1-2	NA	TRBV7-9	few	TGTGCCAGCAGCTTTAGGGGGGAAGCTAACTATGGCTACACCTTC	CASSFRGEANYGYTF
TRBJ2-1	NA	TRBV6-5	few	TGTGCCAGCAGTTACCCGGGGTCCAATGAGCAGTTCTTC	CASSYPGSNEQFF
TRBJ2-5	NA	TRBV5-1	NA	TGCGCCAGCATGGCACACCAAGAGACCCAGTACTTC	CASMAHQETQYF
TRBJ2-5	NA	TRBV5-1	few	TGCGCCAGCAGCGGGGCCGGGACAACCGAAGAGACCCAGTACTTC	CASSGAGTTEETQYF
TRBJ2-7	TRBD1	TRBV15	few	TGTGCCACCAGCAGAGGGGTAGGGGGCAGCGAGCAGTACTTC	CATSRGVGGSEQYF
TRBJ1-4	NA	TRBV30	few	TGTGCCTGGAGGGGGTCAGGCCCTGAAAAACTGTTTTTT	CAWRGSGPEKLFF
TRBJ1-6	NA	TRBV20-1	NA	TGCAGTGCTAGAGATCTACAGGTCGACAGCTCCTATAATTCACCCCTCCACTTT	CSARDLQVDSSYNSPLHF
TRBJ2-4	TRBD2	TRBV20-1	few	TGCAGTGCTACATCGGCGGGGGAAAACATTCAGTACTTC	CSATSAGENIQYF
TRBJ1-5	TRBD1	TRBV4-3	many	TGTGCCAGCAGTCAGGACAGGGGGCAGCCCCAGCATTTT	CASSQDRGQPQHF
TRBJ2-2	NA	TRBV7-9	NA	TGTGCCAGCAGCGGCCGACAGGAAACCGGGGAGCCGTTTTTT	CASSGRQETGEPFF
TRBJ2-7	NA	TRBV5-1	many	TGCGCCAGCAGCTTGGGCGGGACGGGAGAGCAGTACTTC	CASSLGGTGEQYF
TRBJ2-1	TRBD2	TRBV18	NA	TGTGCCAGCTCACCACGCAAACTAGCGGGGAGCTCCTACAATGAGCAGTTCTTC	CASSPRKLAGSSYNEQFF
TRBJ2-3	NA	TRBV5-1	NA	TGCGCCAGCAGACAACTAGGCGGGCCCACAGATACGCAGTATTTT	CASRQLGGPTDTQYF